The 27 T cell receptor beta chains below were found in one sample sequenced in a study of technical replicates of blood from several donors. Profiled with immunoSEQ multiplex PCR; TCRdb holds only in-frame clones, not every one. The sample carries 67,000 or so clones, just under 97% recorded once. The sample comprised T cells isolated from PBMCs. The receptors here all came from a human donor in good health.

This rearrangement joins TRBV9 to TRBJ2-7; no definite D call. The germline CDR1 and CDR2 sequences are SGDLS and YYNGEE. This CDR3 comprises 14 residues. Trimming left V 4 bases short and J 1 base short, with 12 bases between. The DNA of the CDR3 is TGTGCCAGCAGCCCTCAGGTTTCATCCTACGAGCAGTACTTC. Amino acid sequence: CASSPQVSSYEQYF.

V gene TRBV27 combines with J gene TRBJ2-2; 10 bases match TRBD2. The CDR3 totals 17 residues. The trim removed 6 bases at V and 5 bases at J, leaving 12 bases unmatched. The germline V gene has CDR1 MNHEY and CDR2 SMNVEV (reference sequence). The CDR3 DNA reads TGTGCCAGCAGGCGGCGGACTAGCGGAGAGGGGACCGGGGAGCTGTTTTTT. Amino acid sequence: CASRRRTSGEGTGELFF.

The V gene is TRBV4-2, the J gene TRBJ2-7; D may be TRBD1 (6 bases). Germline V gives CDR1 LGHNA, CDR2 YNFKEQ. The CDR3 contains 16 residues. V shed 0 bases and J shed 3 bases, with 15 bases lying between them. CDR3: CASSQELGTRSYEQYF. The CDR3 nucleotides are TGTGCCAGCAGCCAAGAGCTTGGGACAAGGAGCTACGAGCAGTACTTC.

The chain has TRBV6-5 and TRBJ2-7; D is possibly TRBD1 (7 bases). With 8 bases removed from V and 3 bases from J, the gap between germline ends came to 17 bases. Germline lookup yields CDR1 MNHEY and CDR2 SVGAGI. This CDR3 comprises 14 residues. The CDR3: CASGPAGTDYEQYF. The DNA of the CDR3 is TGTGCCAGCGGGCCCGCGGGGACAGACTACGAGCAGTACTTC.

This clone was counted a single time. The chain carries TRBV29-1 and TRBJ2-2; 8 bases are shared with TRBD2. Germline assignment: CDR1 SQVTM and CDR2 ANQGSEA. Trimming took 4 bases from V and 0 from J; bases not matched to a gene: 7. This CDR3 spans 16 amino acids. CDR3 loop: CSVVRAGASNTGELFF. The CDR3 region has the DNA TGCAGCGTTGTCAGAGCGGGAGCTTCGAACACCGGGGAGCTGTTTTTT.

The chain uses TRBV11-2 and TRBJ2-7; TRBD1 agrees at 7 bases. The CDR3 is made up of 13 amino acids. Germline trimming cut 5 bases from V and 2 bases from J; bases unmatched to any gene: 3. Per the germline V gene, CDR1 is SGHAT and CDR2 is FQNNGV. CDR3: CASSQGVTYEQYF. CDR3 nucleotides: TGTGCCAGCAGCCAGGGGGTGACCTACGAGCAGTACTTC.

The chain is built from TRBV6-5 and TRBJ1-1; 12 nucleotides match TRBD1. Per germline, CDR1 MNHEY and CDR2 SVGAGI. V shed 1 base and J 1 base; nucleotides not matched to a gene: 1. The CDR3 sequence is 16 residues long. The CDR3 DNA reads as TGTGCCAGCAGTTACTTGGGACAGGGGGCGAACACTGAAGCTTTCTTT. Its translation: CASSYLGQGANTEAFF.

The rearrangement joins TRBV2 to TRBJ2-1; 8 positions agree with TRBD1. The CDR3 consists of 18 residues. Germline CDR1 is SNHLY and CDR2 is FYNNEI. V dropped 7 bases and J dropped 4; count of bases not matched to a gene: 18. The CDR3 region has the DNA TGTGCCAGCATATCCCGGGGATTAAGACAGGGGTCATACAATGAGCAGTTCTTC. Encoded protein: CASISRGLRQGSYNEQFF.

The chain joins TRBV10-3 to TRBJ1-2, with 9 bases matching TRBD1. CDR1 and CDR2 (germline): ENHRY, SYGVKD. The trim removed 9 bases at V and 2 bases at J, leaving 10 bases unmatched. The CDR3 has 15 amino acids. In DNA, the CDR3 is TGTGCCATAATCCGGGACAGGGACGCGAACTATGGCTACACCTTC. Protein product: CAIIRDRDANYGYTF.

This chain connects TRBV5-1 to TRBJ2-7, with 7 bases fitting TRBD1. The trim removed 3 bases at V and 6 bases at J, leaving 6 bases unmatched. The CDR3 contains 13 residues. CDR1 SGHRS and CDR2 YFSETQ come from the germline V gene. The DNA for the CDR3 is TGCGCCAGCAGCTCACCCACAGGGGCCGAGCAGTACTTC. Its protein is CASSSPTGAEQYF.

V and J are TRBV10-3 and TRBJ1-2; D remains unclear. The CDR3 is 14 amino acids. Trimming pared 2 bases from V and 1 base from J, leaving 8 bases between. Germline values: CDR1 ENHRY, CDR2 SYGVKD. CDR3 nucleotide sequence: TGTGCCATCAGTGAGCAGTTCCGTAACTATGGCTACACCTTC. It encodes CAISEQFRNYGYTF.

The chain is built from TRBV18 and TRBJ2-7; 14 nucleotides align to TRBD2. Germline V lookup: CDR1 KGHSH, CDR2 LQKENI. This CDR3 comprises 16 residues. After removal of 4 bases from V and 0 bases from J, the junction contained 2 bases not matched to a gene. CDR3 region: CASSQGTSGSSYEQYF. In nucleotides, the CDR3 is TGTGCCAGCTCACAAGGGACTAGCGGGAGCTCCTACGAGCAGTACTTC.

The V and J genes are TRBV30 and TRBJ2-1; no definite D call. V was pared by 4 bases and J by 1 base, with 11 bases between. This CDR3 comprises 14 residues. CDR1 GTSNPN and CDR2 SVGIG come from the germline V gene (reference sequence). This CDR3 is CAWMGQPSYNEQFF. The DNA of the CDR3 is TGTGCCTGGATGGGCCAGCCGTCCTACAATGAGCAGTTCTTC.

This sequence joins TRBV29-1 and TRBJ1-1; 8 bases align to TRBD1. Losses at the gene ends were 7 bases for V and 0 bases for J; bases not matched to a gene: 4. The CDR3 has 13 residues. Germline-derived CDR1 and CDR2 are SQVTM and ANQGSEA. DNA for the CDR3: TGCAGCGGCGACAGGGGTCTGAACACTGAAGCTTTCTTT. Translated: CSGDRGLNTEAFF. Full variable domain (rest looked up from reference TRBV29-1 and TRBJ1-1): SAVISQKPSRDICQRGTSLTIQCQVDSQVTMMFWYRQQPGQSLTLIATANQGSEATYESGFVIDKFPISRPNLTFSTLTVSNMSPEDSSIYLCSGDRGLNTEAFFGQGTRLTVV.

The gene calls are TRBV25-1 and TRBJ1-2; no clear D gene. Germline V lookup: CDR1 MGHDK, CDR2 SYGVNS. V shed 7 bases and J shed 6 bases, with 18 bases lying between them. The CDR3 loop spans 14 amino acids. The DNA for the CDR3 is TGTGCCAGCACCTCACACGGGGAATCGAATGGCTACACCTTC. Translation gives CASTSHGESNGYTF.

This chain uses TRBV19 with TRBJ2-7; D possibly corresponds to TRBD1 (6 bases). V was pared by 7 bases and J by 2 bases, with 24 bases between. CDR3 size: 17 residues. Germline CDR1 reads LNHDA; CDR2 reads SQIVND (reference sequence). CDR3 DNA: TGTGCCAGTATCCCCCTCCGTAACAGGGTCCCCCCCTACGAGCAGTACTTC. This translates into CASIPLRNRVPPYEQYF. The whole variable domain, remainder taken from reference TRBV19 and TRBJ2-7, is DGGITQSPKYLFRKEGQNVTLSCEQNLNHDAMYWYRQDPGQGLRLIYYSQIVNDFQKGDIAEGYSVSREKKESFPLTVTSAQKNPTAFYLCASIPLRNRVPPYEQYFGPGTRLTVT.

The gene calls are TRBV19 and TRBJ1-2, with 9 bases lining up with TRBD1. V shed 5 bases, J shed 3 bases, and the junction held 7 bases outside the gene matches. Germline V lookup: CDR1 LNHDA, CDR2 SQIVND (reference sequence). The length of the CDR3 is 15 residues. This chain's CDR3 is CASSPYRGLDYGYTF. Written as DNA, the CDR3 is TGTGCCAGTAGTCCCTACAGGGGGCTGGACTATGGCTACACCTTC.

This chain connects TRBV10-3 to TRBJ1-1; TRBD1 might be the D (6 bases). The CDR3 runs to 13 residues. Germline CDR1 ENHRY, CDR2 SYGVKD. V was clipped by 8 bases and J by 1 base, with 11 bases between them. Here the CDR3 reads CAIEGGGNTEAFF. Written as DNA, the CDR3 is TGTGCCATCGAGGGAGGGGGGAACACTGAAGCTTTCTTT.

V and J are TRBV10-3 and TRBJ2-3; 7 bases are shared with TRBD1. Germline V lookup: CDR1 ENHRY, CDR2 SYGVKD. Trimming cost V 6 bases and J 2 bases; bases outside gene matches: 5. This CDR3 has 14 amino acids. The CDR3 DNA sequence: TGTGCCATCAGAGGGGACAGCTTCACAGATACGCAGTATTTT. As protein: CAIRGDSFTDTQYF.

V and J are TRBV2 and TRBJ1-3; D not resolved. CDR3 length: 12 amino acids. Germline V gene sequence: CDR1 SNHLY, CDR2 FYNNEI. The V end was cut by 7 bases, the J end by 0 bases, with 4 bases between. CDR3 in amino acids: CASIGSGNTIYF. CDR3 DNA sequence: TGTGCCAGCATCGGCTCTGGAAACACCATATATTTT.

The chain uses TRBV11-2 and TRBJ2-1, with D perhaps TRBD2 (6 bases). The V gene's germline CDR1 is SGHAT and CDR2 FQNNGV. CDR3 size: 17 residues. Trimming shortened V by 0 bases and J by 7 bases, and 19 bases separated the two germline ends. CDR3 residues: CASSLDGGIGYWNEQFF. The CDR3 DNA reads as TGTGCCAGCAGCTTAGATGGAGGGATCGGCTACTGGAATGAGCAGTTCTTC.

The rearrangement uses TRBV6-5 and TRBJ1-4, with D perhaps TRBD1 (6 bases). Germline V gene data show CDR1 as MNHEY and CDR2 as SVGAGI. V lost 6 bases and J lost 6, with 14 bases in between. This CDR3 has 14 residues. CDR3 protein: CASRKGGSDEKLFF. Here the CDR3 DNA reads TGTGCCAGCAGAAAGGGGGGGAGCGATGAAAAACTGTTTTTT.

This chain links TRBV7-3 with TRBJ2-7; a weak D match, TRBD1 (6 bases). The CDR3 length is 13 residues. V lost 5 bases and J 7 bases, leaving 15 bases between the germline ends. The germline V gene encodes CDR1 SGHTA and CDR2 FQGTGA. The CDR3 DNA is TGTGCCAGCAGCCCACGACAGGCTAGTGAGCAGTACTTC. Its protein is CASSPRQASEQYF.

V and J are TRBV19 and TRBJ2-7; TRBD2 matches at 7 bases. Germline loops: CDR1 LNHDA, CDR2 SQIVND (reference sequence). CDR3 length: 14 residues. J gave up 0 bases and V 5 bases, and 4 bases lay outside the gene matches. The CDR3 sequence is CASSDQRGSYEQYF. CDR3 DNA: TGTGCCAGTAGTGACCAGCGGGGCTCCTACGAGCAGTACTTC.

The chain combines TRBV10-3 with TRBJ2-5; D unresolved. V was pared by 0 bases and J by 4 bases, with 12 bases between. Germline CDR1 and CDR2: ENHRY and SYGVKD. The CDR3 sequence is 15 residues long. The CDR3 spells CAISESYLAAETQYF. The DNA for the CDR3 is TGTGCCATCAGTGAGTCTTACTTAGCCGCAGAGACCCAGTACTTC.

The chain recombines TRBV30 with TRBJ1-3; D remains unclear. From germline, CDR1 is GTSNPN and CDR2 SVGIG (reference sequence). The ends were cut back, 0 bases at V and 4 bases at J, with 10 bases in the middle. The CDR3 extends over 14 amino acids. DNA of the CDR3: TGTGCCTGGAGTGTAACGACGGGGGGAAACACCATATATTTT. Its translation is CAWSVTTGGNTIYF.

The chain has TRBV7-6 and TRBJ2-1; 9 bases agree with TRBD1. The CDR3 loop spans 13 amino acids. The J segment lost 6 bases and the V segment lost 9 bases, leaving 6 bases of the junction unmatched. From germline, CDR1 is SGHVS and CDR2 FNYEAQ. Written as DNA, the CDR3 is TGTGCCAGTACAGGGGGCATAGGCAATGAGCAGTTCTTC. This sequence encodes CASTGGIGNEQFF.